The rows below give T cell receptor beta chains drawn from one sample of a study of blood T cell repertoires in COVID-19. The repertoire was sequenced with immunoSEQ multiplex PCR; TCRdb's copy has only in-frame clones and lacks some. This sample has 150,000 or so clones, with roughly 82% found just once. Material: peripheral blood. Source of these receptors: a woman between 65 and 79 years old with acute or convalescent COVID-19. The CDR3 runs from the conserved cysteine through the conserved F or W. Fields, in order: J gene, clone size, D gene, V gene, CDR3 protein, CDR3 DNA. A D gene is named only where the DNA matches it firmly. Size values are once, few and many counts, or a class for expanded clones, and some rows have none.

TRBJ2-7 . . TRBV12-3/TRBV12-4 CATTSGYYEQYF TGTGCCACCACCTCAGGTTACTACGAGCAGTACTTC
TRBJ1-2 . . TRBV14 CASSQVGSGVDGYTF TGTGCCAGCAGCCAAGTAGGTTCAGGGGTGGACGGCTACACCTTC
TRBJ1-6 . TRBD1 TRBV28 CASRPAGTGVSSPLHF TGTGCCAGCAGACCCGCCGGGACAGGGGTCAGCTCACCCCTCCACTTT
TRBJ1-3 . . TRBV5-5 CASSLFASSGNTIYF TGTGCCAGCAGCTTGTTTGCTAGCTCTGGAAACACCATATATTTT
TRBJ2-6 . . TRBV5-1 CASSRGPQGGSGANVLTF TGCGCCAGCAGCCGGGGACCGCAGGGGGGATCTGGGGCCAACGTCCTGACTTTC
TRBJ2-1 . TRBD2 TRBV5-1 CASSEPYPRLAGENNEQFF TGCGCCAGCAGCGAACCCTATCCCCGACTAGCGGGAGAAAACAATGAGCAGTTCTTC
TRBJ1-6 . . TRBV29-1 CSVRQTGIGSPLHF TGCAGCGTAAGACAAACAGGGATTGGGTCACCCCTCCACTTT
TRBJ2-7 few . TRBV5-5 CASSLVQGAYEQYF TGTGCCAGCAGCTTGGTACAGGGTGCCTACGAGCAGTACTTC
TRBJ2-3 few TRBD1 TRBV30 CAWDRGLSTDTQYF TGTGCCTGGGACAGGGGGCTGAGCACAGATACGCAGTATTTT
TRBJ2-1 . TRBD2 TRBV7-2 CASSLNKREYNEQFF TGTGCCAGCAGCTTAAACAAGCGGGAGTACAATGAGCAGTTCTTC
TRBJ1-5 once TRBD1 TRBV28 CASLGTVPLGPQHF TGTGCCAGCCTCGGGACAGTCCCCCTGGGGCCCCAGCATTTT
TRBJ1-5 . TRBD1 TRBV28 CASSDRAGNQPQHF TGTGCCAGCAGTGACAGGGCGGGCAATCAGCCCCAGCATTTT
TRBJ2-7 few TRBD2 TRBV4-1 CASSQEKGLAGSSYEQYF TGCGCCAGCAGCCAAGAAAAGGGGCTAGCGGGTTCTTCCTACGAGCAGTACTTC
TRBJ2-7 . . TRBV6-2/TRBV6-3 CASSYSTGNWPGEQYF TGTGCCAGCAGTTACTCAACGGGAAACTGGCCGGGCGAGCAGTACTTC
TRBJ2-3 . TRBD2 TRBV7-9 CASSLFTSGRTDTQYF TGTGCCAGCAGCTTATTCACTAGCGGGAGAACAGATACGCAGTATTTT
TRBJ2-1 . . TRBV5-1 CASSFPRDTYNEQFF TGCGCCAGCAGCTTCCCAAGGGACACCTACAATGAGCAGTTCTTC
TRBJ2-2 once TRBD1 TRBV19 CASSETGGPSRELFF TGTGCCAGTAGCGAAACAGGGGGCCCCTCCCGGGAGCTGTTTTTT
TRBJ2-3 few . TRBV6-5 CASSYSGQVMAHTQYF TGTGCCAGCAGTTACTCTGGGCAGGTCATGGCACATACGCAGTATTTT
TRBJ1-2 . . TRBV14 CASSQEVQGNYGYTF TGTGCCAGCAGCCAAGAAGTCCAGGGTAACTATGGCTACACCTTC
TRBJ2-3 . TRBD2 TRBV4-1 CASSHPLADLSTDTQYF TGCGCCAGCAGCCACCCGCTAGCGGACCTTTCCACAGATACGCAGTATTTT